These 30 T cell receptor beta chains came from one sample sequenced in a study of T-cell reconstitution after alpha-beta-depleted transplantation in children. Unique molecular identifiers were used to barcode this TCRbeta library. One entry per CDR3 protein results from TCRdb running MiXCR on the PCR reads. The sample records around 400,000 distinct CDR3 sequences, approximately 11% being singletons. The input for sequencing was PBMCs from the stem cell graft donor, taken from the stem cell graft. These receptors were collected from a human donor who donated a stem cell graft to a child with acute myeloid leukemia.

This clonotype was recorded a few times. The V and J genes are TRBV5-1 and TRBJ2-5, with 11 bases identical to TRBD2. The V segment lost 4 bases and the J segment 4 bases; nucleotides outside the gene matches: 6. The CDR3 covers 15 residues. CDR1 is SGHRS and CDR2 is YFSETQ in the germline V gene. CDR3: CASSPLTSGVETQYF. In DNA form, the CDR3 reads TGCGCCAGCAGCCCCTTGACTAGCGGGGTAGAGACCCAGTACTTC.

This clonotype was counted a few times. The chain recombines TRBV12-3 or TRBV12-4 with TRBJ2-1; 9 bases line up with TRBD2. With 4 bases clipped from V and 2 bases from J, the junction kept 6 bases outside the gene matches. This CDR3 has 16 amino acids. CDR3 bases: TGTGCCAGCAGTTCCCCGACTAGCGGCGCCTACAATGAGCAGTTCTTC. It is translated as CASSSPTSGAYNEQFF.

The rearrangement uses TRBV5-1 and TRBJ2-3; a weak D match, TRBD1 (6 bases). The germline V gene has CDR1 SGHRS and CDR2 YFSETQ. V was shortened by 3 bases and J by 7 bases, with 12 bases between the two germline ends. The CDR3 runs to 13 residues. This chain's CDR3 is CASSSEQGNTQYF. CDR3 nucleotides: TGCGCCAGCAGCTCAGAACAGGGAAATACGCAGTATTTT.

There are many counts of this clonotype. This chain links TRBV5-1 with TRBJ2-2, with a weak D call TRBD1 (5 bases). The germline V and J ends were trimmed by 2 bases and 0 bases, with 8 bases remaining between them. The CDR3 extends over 15 amino acids. Germline loops: CDR1 SGHRS, CDR2 YFSETQ. CDR3 in amino acids: CASSFDSSNTGELFF. For the CDR3, the DNA is TGCGCCAGCAGCTTTGACAGTTCGAACACCGGGGAGCTGTTTTTT.

This clonotype was seen many times. This chain joins TRBV5-1 and TRBJ2-7; no definite D call. V lost 4 bases and J 1 base, leaving 9 bases between the germline ends. The CDR3 is 13 amino acids. Germline-derived CDR1 and CDR2 are SGHRS and YFSETQ. In DNA form, the CDR3 reads TGCGCCAGCAGCGGAACAGCGTCCTACGAGCAGTACGTC. This encodes CASSGTASYEQYV.

This clonotype occurred a few times. V and J are TRBV30 and TRBJ2-2; TRBD2 aligns across 12 bases. Germline trimming cut 7 bases from V and 7 bases from J; bases unmatched to any gene: 7. CDR3 length equals 14 residues. CDR1 is GTSNPN and CDR2 is SVGIG in the germline V gene (reference sequence). CDR3 amino acids: CASGLAGLGGELFF. For the CDR3, the DNA is TGTGCCTCAGGACTAGCGGGGTTGGGCGGGGAGCTGTTTTTT.

The table lists this clonotype with a few counts. V usage is TRBV7-2 and J usage is TRBJ1-1; 8 positions match TRBD1. Unmatched junction bases numbered 13, after V lost 6 bases and J lost 7 bases. This CDR3 contains 15 residues. CDR1 is SGHTA and CDR2 is FQGNSA in the germline V gene. The CDR3 bases are TGTGCCAGCAGTCCACGGACAGGGACTACCGGTGAAGCTTTCTTT. Translation gives CASSPRTGTTGEAFF.

The chain combines TRBV18 with TRBJ2-1; 8 nucleotides match TRBD2. CDR1 and CDR2 (germline): KGHSH, LQKENI. The CDR3 length is 14 residues. The trim removed 5 bases at V and 7 bases at J, leaving 7 bases unmatched. The CDR3 is CASSMASGRNEQFF. The CDR3 DNA reads TGTGCCAGCTCAATGGCTAGCGGGCGGAATGAGCAGTTCTTC. Filled out from reference TRBV18 and TRBJ2-1, the complete variable domain reads NAGVMQNPRHLVRRRGQEARLRCSPMKGHSHVYWYRQLPEEGLKFMVYLQKENIIDESGMPKERFSAEFPKEGPSILRIQQVVRGDSAAYFCASSMASGRNEQFFGPGTRLTVL.

This chain links TRBV20-1 with TRBJ2-3, with D tentatively TRBD1 or TRBD2 (5 bases each). Between the trimmed V and J ends, which lost 4 bases and 2 bases, there was a span of 16 bases. CDR1 DFQATT and CDR2 SNEGSKA come from the germline V gene (reference sequence). There are 15 residues in the CDR3. This chain's CDR3 is CSANRDPLYTDTQYF. Written as DNA, the CDR3 is TGCAGTGCTAACCGGGACCCATTATACACAGATACGCAGTATTTT.

The gene calls are TRBV4-1 and TRBJ1-2, with no clear D. The CDR3 is made up of 14 amino acids. Germline V gene sequence: CDR1 MGHRA, CDR2 YSYEKL. Trimming removed 2 bases from V and 2 bases from J, with 9 bases in between. The CDR3 region is CASSQWSGNYGYTF. The CDR3 nucleotides read TGCGCCAGCAGCCAATGGTCCGGGAACTATGGCTACACCTTC.

V usage is TRBV6-1 and J usage is TRBJ1-3, with a tentative D call TRBD1 (6 bases). Per the germline V gene, CDR1 is MNHNS and CDR2 is SASEGT. The CDR3 runs 17 residues. V was shortened by 5 bases and J by 0 bases, with 17 bases between the two germline ends. The CDR3 region is CASSPPPGASSGNTIYF. The CDR3 nucleotides read TGTGCCAGCAGTCCCCCCCCGGGGGCGTCCTCTGGAAACACCATATATTTT.

The chain recombines TRBV12-3 or TRBV12-4 with TRBJ2-2, with TRBD2 as a possible D gene (7 bases). V gave up 6 bases and J gave up 9 bases, with 14 bases separating them. This CDR3 has 13 amino acids. The CDR3 sequence is CASSQGRARELFF. Here the CDR3 DNA reads TGTGCCAGCAGCCAGGGGAGGGCCAGGGAGCTGTTTTTT.

This chain connects TRBV7-8 to TRBJ1-5, with 7 positions matching TRBD1. The CDR3 loop spans 15 amino acids. Germline-derived CDR1 and CDR2 are SGHVS and FQNEAQ. J lost 7 bases, V lost 1 base, and 7 bases had no gene match. DNA of the CDR3: TGTGCCAGCAGCTTAGAACAGGGGAAAGGGCAGCCCCAGCATTTT. Its protein product is CASSLEQGKGQPQHF.

This clonotype occurred many times. The genes are TRBV11-1 and TRBJ2-1, with D uncertain. This CDR3 comprises 15 residues. V lost 3 bases, J lost 0 bases, and 9 bases lay in between. Germline assignment: CDR1 SGHAT and CDR2 FQDESV (reference sequence). CDR3 loop: CASSFQRSSYNEQFF. CDR3 DNA sequence: TGTGCCAGCAGCTTTCAGCGTAGCTCCTACAATGAGCAGTTCTTC.

CDR3 protein: CASSYTDRSGYGYTF. The CDR3 DNA reads as TGTGCCAGCAGTTACACGGACAGGAGTGGTTATGGCTACACCTTC. The rearrangement links TRBV6-5 to TRBJ1-2; 7 nucleotides align to TRBD1. Germline CDR1 is MNHEY and CDR2 is SVGAGI. The ends lost 2 bases at V and 5 bases at J; junction bases unmatched: 8. The CDR3 has 15 residues.

The chain carries TRBV7-2 and TRBJ1-5; no reliable D call. This CDR3 contains 14 residues. With 1 base removed from V and 0 bases from J, the gap between germline ends came to 4 bases. CDR1 is SGHTA, CDR2 FQGNSA, per germline. CDR3 protein: CASSLVISNQPQHF. The CDR3 DNA reads as TGTGCCAGCAGCTTAGTCATTAGCAATCAGCCCCAGCATTTT. Using reference TRBV7-2 and TRBJ1-5 for the parts outside the CDR3, the full variable domain is GAGVSQSPSNKVTEKGKDVELRCDPISGHTALYWYRQSLGQGLEFLIYFQGNSAPDKSGLPSDRFSAERTGGSVSTLTIQRTQQEDSAVYLCASSLVISNQPQHFGDGTRLSIL.

This clonotype was seen a handful of times. The chain joins TRBV5-6 to TRBJ2-5; D is ambiguous. Per germline, CDR1 SGHDT and CDR2 YYEEEE. This CDR3 comprises 16 residues. V shed 0 bases and J shed 8 bases, with 20 bases lying between them. This CDR3 reads CASSLGLAVPGYTQYF. As DNA, the CDR3 is TGTGCCAGCAGCTTGGGACTGGCCGTCCCCGGATATACCCAGTACTTC.

The sample holds a few counts of this clonotype. The chain is built from TRBV7-2 and TRBJ2-2; the D is unclear. V was clipped by 5 bases and J by 2 bases, with 12 bases between them. Germline values: CDR1 SGHTA, CDR2 FQGNSA. The CDR3 length is 15 residues. CDR3 in DNA: TGTGCCAGCAGCCGCAAAACCTTTAACACCGGGGAGCTGTTTTTT. Translation: CASSRKTFNTGELFF.

Only a few counts were recorded for this clonotype. The V gene is TRBV10-3, the J gene TRBJ2-3; 8 bases are a match to TRBD2. CDR1 is ENHRY and CDR2 is SYGVKD in the germline V gene. J was trimmed by 1 base and V by 9 bases; bases with no gene match: 0. There are 12 residues in the CDR3. The CDR3 reads CAIAGGTDTQYF. CDR3 nucleotide sequence: TGTGCCATAGCGGGGGGCACAGATACGCAGTATTTT.

This clonotype was found many times. This rearrangement joins TRBV12-3 or TRBV12-4 to TRBJ2-5, with 14 bases lining up with TRBD2. This CDR3 is built from 16 residues. Unmatched junction bases numbered 4, after V lost 3 bases and J lost 4 bases. CDR3 coding DNA: TGTGCCAGCAGTTTTGGACTAGCGGGGGGCCCAGAGACCCAGTACTTC. It codes for CASSFGLAGGPETQYF.

The chain has TRBV5-1 and TRBJ2-1; the D call may be TRBD1 or TRBD2 (5 bases each). Germline values: CDR1 SGHRS, CDR2 YFSETQ. The CDR3 is 15 residues long. Trimming shortened V by 3 bases and J by 1 base, and 11 bases separated the two germline ends. CDR3 in amino acids: CASSWGTGSYNEQFF. CDR3 nucleotides: TGCGCCAGCAGCTGGGGGACGGGATCCTACAATGAGCAGTTCTTC. The variable domain in full, with the rest retrieved from reference TRBV5-1 and TRBJ2-1, is KAGVTQTPRYLIKTRGQQVTLSCSPISGHRSVSWYQQTPGQGLQFLFEYFSETQRNKGNFPGRFSGRQFSNSRSEMNVSTLELGDSALYLCASSWGTGSYNEQFFGPGTRLTVL.

The chain recombines TRBV5-8 with TRBJ1-2; unclear D gene. Trimming took off 0 bases at V and 7 bases at J, with 10 bases between the two ends. CDR3 length: 13 amino acids. Germline V lookup: CDR1 SGHTS, CDR2 YDEGEE. CDR3 DNA: TGTGCCAGCAGCTTGGTTCAAGTGGGTGGCTACACCTTC. Translation: CASSLVQVGGYTF.

The chain has TRBV6-2 or TRBV6-3 and TRBJ2-1; TRBD1 might be the D (5 bases). This CDR3 has 13 residues. Germline values: CDR1 MNHEY, CDR2 SVGEGT. The V gene lost 7 bases and the J gene lost 8 bases, with 15 bases spanning the gap. CDR3 DNA: TGTGCCAGCAACCTGGGGCCTCGACATGAGCAGTTCTTC. Amino acids: CASNLGPRHEQFF.

This clonotype was detected a few times. The chain joins TRBV12-3 or TRBV12-4 to TRBJ2-1; 8 bases align to TRBD2. This CDR3 region has 11 residues. V shed 6 bases, J shed 14 bases, and the junction held 6 bases outside the gene matches. This CDR3 reads CASRLLAAEFF. The CDR3 DNA follows: TGTGCCAGCAGATTACTAGCGGCGGAGTTCTTC.

The gene calls are TRBV12-3 or TRBV12-4 and TRBJ2-3; 7 bases match TRBD1. V shed 10 bases, J shed 6 bases, and the junction held 16 bases outside the gene matches. This CDR3 contains 15 residues. The CDR3 nucleotides are TGTGCCATCTCAGGGGGTTTTGCCAGTACGGATACGCAGTATTTT. Its translation: CAISGGFASTDTQYF.

The V and J genes are TRBV4-1 and TRBJ1-2, with TRBD1 as a possible D gene (6 bases). The germline V gene has CDR1 MGHRA and CDR2 YSYEKL. V was pared by 2 bases and J by 2 bases, with 15 bases between. There are 16 residues in the CDR3. In DNA form, the CDR3 reads TGCGCCAGCAGCCAACCCCGGGACACCCGGAACTATGGCTACACCTTC. Its translation: CASSQPRDTRNYGYTF.

This clonotype was seen only a few times. The V call is TRBV7-2, the J call TRBJ1-5; possibly TRBD1 for D (5 bases). Trimming removed 4 bases from V and 4 bases from J, with 14 bases in between. The germline CDR1 and CDR2 sequences are SGHTA and FQGNSA. The CDR3 is 15 residues long. The CDR3 reads CASSWLGLRNQPQHF. The CDR3 DNA is TGTGCCAGCAGCTGGCTGGGGCTCCGAAATCAGCCCCAGCATTTT.

The sample holds a few counts of this clonotype. The chain carries TRBV7-6 and TRBJ1-1; the match to TRBD1 covers 8 bases. This CDR3 has 12 amino acids. J gave up 7 bases and V 5 bases, and 3 bases lay outside the gene matches. In germline, CDR1 is SGHVS, CDR2 FNYEAQ. For the CDR3, the DNA is TGTGCCAGCAGCCCCGACAGGGGTGAAGCTTTCTTT. It translates to CASSPDRGEAFF.

This rearrangement joins TRBV5-1 to TRBJ2-6; D is ambiguous. Trimming removed 3 bases at V and 0 bases at J, with 16 bases between. This CDR3 has 18 amino acids. The germline V gene has CDR1 SGHRS and CDR2 YFSETQ. CDR3 coding DNA: TGCGCCAGCAGCTGGCCCCCCCGGGTCCACTCTGGGGCCAACGTCCTGACTTTC. Translated, it gives CASSWPPRVHSGANVLTF. Full variable domain (remainder filled in from reference TRBV5-1 and TRBJ2-6): KAGVTQTPRYLIKTRGQQVTLSCSPISGHRSVSWYQQTPGQGLQFLFEYFSETQRNKGNFPGRFSGRQFSNSRSEMNVSTLELGDSALYLCASSWPPRVHSGANVLTFGAGSRLTVL.

V usage is TRBV7-9 and J usage is TRBJ2-5; either TRBD1 or TRBD2 may supply D (5 bases each). The germline V gene has CDR1 SEHNR and CDR2 FQNEAQ (reference sequence). Deletions cut 1 base from V and 9 bases from J, with 15 bases between. This CDR3 is built from 14 residues. CDR3 in DNA: TGTGCCAGCAGCTTAGTTGGGGCAGCGGTTGCCCAGTACTTC. Amino acid sequence: CASSLVGAAVAQYF. Full variable domain (missing parts from reference TRBV7-9 and TRBJ2-5): DTGVSQNPRHKITKRGQNVTFRCDPISEHNRLYWYRQTLGQGPEFLTYFQNEAQLEKSRLLSDRFSAERPKGSFSTLEIQRTEQGDSAMYLCASSLVGAAVAQYFGPGTRLLVL.